The 27 T cell receptor beta chains below come from one sample, sequenced in a study of T cells after yellow fever vaccination. MiXCR, run by TCRdb on the 5' RACE reads, gives a single entry per CDR3 protein. Of about 630,000 distinct CDR3 sequences listed, 9% to 15% are singletons. The sequencing used PBMCs, collected on the day of the yellow fever booster vaccination. Receptor source: a man aged 25 to 40 who received the YFV17D yellow fever vaccine.

The V and J genes are TRBV3-1 and TRBJ2-7, with 14 nucleotides matching TRBD2. This CDR3 spans 21 amino acids. With V trimmed by 3 bases and J by 3 bases, 19 bases remained unmatched. Germline loops: CDR1 LGHDT, CDR2 YNNKEL (reference sequence). CDR3 in DNA: TGTGCCAGCAGCCAGGGCGATCCGGGACTAGCGGGAGATGTCGGACTCTACGAGCAGTACTTC. This sequence encodes CASSQGDPGLAGDVGLYEQYF.

The chain uses TRBV5-1 and TRBJ2-3; D remains unclear. Trimming took 5 bases from V and 4 from J, leaving 11 bases between them. The CDR3 sequence is 13 residues long. Germline V gene lookup returns CDR1 SGHRS and CDR2 YFSETQ. In DNA, the CDR3 is TGCGCCAGCAGACCGATAATCGCAGATACGCAGTATTTT. Residues: CASRPIIADTQYF.

This clonotype was seen only a few times. This chain links TRBV18 with TRBJ2-4, with TRBD2 matching 9 bases. Germline values: CDR1 KGHSH, CDR2 LQKENI. V lost 4 bases, J lost 0 bases, and 1 base stayed unmatched. CDR3 length: 15 residues. The CDR3 loop is CASSQTSGAKNIQYF. The DNA of the CDR3 is TGTGCCAGCTCACAGACTAGCGGAGCCAAAAACATTCAGTACTTC.

The chain joins TRBV3-1 to TRBJ2-7; no clear D. This CDR3 spans 13 amino acids. Germline V gives CDR1 LGHDT, CDR2 YNNKEL (reference sequence). V was trimmed by 0 bases and J by 4 bases, leaving 7 bases between them. The CDR3, as DNA: TGTGCCAGCAGCCAAGATACAAGGTACGAGCAGTACTTC. Protein product: CASSQDTRYEQYF.

The sample holds a few counts of this clonotype. The V and J genes are TRBV27 and TRBJ1-2; 9 nucleotides agree with TRBD1. The CDR3 is 15 residues long. The J segment lost 2 bases and the V segment lost 6 bases, leaving 7 bases of the junction unmatched. From germline, CDR1 is MNHEY and CDR2 SMNVEV (reference sequence). For the CDR3, the DNA is TGTGCCAGCAGGGGGACAGGGAACGGGAACTATGGCTACACCTTC. The encoded protein is CASRGTGNGNYGYTF.

V gene TRBV11-2 combines with J gene TRBJ1-2; no clear D gene. The germline CDR1 and CDR2 sequences are SGHAT and FQNNGV. This CDR3 comprises 15 residues. The V and J ends lost 0 bases and 4 bases respectively, with 12 bases between them. The DNA of the CDR3 is TGTGCCAGCAGCTTAGATAGACGGATCCTCTATGGCTACACCTTC. Translation gives CASSLDRRILYGYTF.

V and J are TRBV18 and TRBJ2-3; no clear D. The CDR3 extends over 13 amino acids. Trimming took off 3 bases at V and 6 bases at J, with 10 bases between the two ends. Germline lookup yields CDR1 KGHSH and CDR2 LQKENI. For the CDR3, the DNA is TGTGCCAGCTCACCCCCGGAGAGCGATACGCAGTATTTT. Amino acids: CASSPPESDTQYF. Full variable domain (rest looked up from reference TRBV18 and TRBJ2-3): NAGVMQNPRHLVRRRGQEARLRCSPMKGHSHVYWYRQLPEEGLKFMVYLQKENIIDESGMPKERFSAEFPKEGPSILRIQQVVRGDSAAYFCASSPPESDTQYFGPGTRLTVL.

This clonotype was counted a few times. The chain uses TRBV11-3 and TRBJ2-4; no firm D call. The V end was cut by 2 bases, the J end by 5 bases, with 13 bases between. The germline gives CDR1 SGHNT, CDR2 YENEEA. The CDR3 extends over 15 amino acids. CDR3 DNA sequence: TGTGCCAGCAGCTTAATGAGAAGATGGGAAAACATTCAGTACTTC. It codes for CASSLMRRWENIQYF.

This clonotype appeared a few times. The chain recombines TRBV5-6 with TRBJ2-3; D ambiguous. This CDR3 spans 14 amino acids. V was cut by 4 bases and J by 5 bases, with 14 bases left in between. Germline loops: CDR1 SGHDT, CDR2 YYEEEE. CDR3 sequence (DNA): TGTGCCAGCAGCAGAGACTCGGGCGAAGATACGCAGTATTTT. It translates to CASSRDSGEDTQYF.

This clonotype showed up just a few times. The genes are TRBV18 and TRBJ2-5, with TRBD1 matching 9 bases. Trimming at V came to 5 bases and at J to 5 bases, leaving 9 bases not matched to a gene. Looked up from germline, CDR1 is KGHSH and CDR2 is LQKENI. This CDR3 region has 15 residues. The CDR3 sequence: CASSIRTGALETQYF. CDR3 nucleotide sequence: TGTGCCAGCTCAATCAGGACAGGGGCGCTGGAGACCCAGTACTTC. Supplemented by reference TRBV18 and TRBJ2-5, the full variable domain reads NAGVMQNPRHLVRRRGQEARLRCSPMKGHSHVYWYRQLPEEGLKFMVYLQKENIIDESGMPKERFSAEFPKEGPSILRIQQVVRGDSAAYFCASSIRTGALETQYFGPGTRLLVL.

The table lists this clonotype with many counts. V and J are TRBV4-3 and TRBJ1-2; 12 nucleotides line up with TRBD1. Germline V gene lookup returns CDR1 LGHNA and CDR2 YSLEER. The CDR3 has 14 amino acids. J gave up 6 bases and V 3 bases, and 2 bases lay outside the gene matches. The CDR3 region is CASSHGTGGHGYTF. CDR3 DNA: TGCGCCAGCAGCCACGGGACAGGGGGCCATGGCTACACCTTC.

V is TRBV4-3 and J is TRBJ2-3; TRBD1 matches at 9 bases. This CDR3 is 15 amino acids long. Germline V gene sequence: CDR1 LGHNA, CDR2 YSLEER. V gave up 0 bases and J gave up 4 bases; unmatched junction bases: 2. The CDR3 region has the DNA TGCGCCAGCAGCCAAGATACAGGGGGCGCAGATACGCAGTATTTT. It is translated as CASSQDTGGADTQYF.

The genes are TRBV20-1 and TRBJ2-7; D call uncertain. This CDR3 spans 15 amino acids. Germline V gene data show CDR1 as DFQATT and CDR2 as SNEGSKA (reference sequence). Between the trimmed V and J ends, which lost 5 bases and 3 bases, there was a span of 20 bases. CDR3 protein: CSALSKRRSDYEQYF. In nucleotides, the CDR3 is TGCAGTGCTTTATCAAAGCGCAGATCTGACTACGAGCAGTACTTC.

Only a few counts were recorded for this clonotype. This chain links TRBV5-6 with TRBJ2-5; no clear D. Germline assignment: CDR1 SGHDT and CDR2 YYEEEE. The CDR3 totals 13 residues. V was pared by 6 bases and J by 3 bases, with 12 bases between. CDR3 DNA: TGTGCCAGCACGTGGGGTACAGAAGAGACCCAGTACTTC. Encoded protein: CASTWGTEETQYF.

The chain couples TRBV12-3 or TRBV12-4 to TRBJ1-4; D is unresolved. Trimming pared 5 bases from V and 8 bases from J, leaving 9 bases between. The CDR3 has 12 amino acids. CDR3 DNA sequence: TGTGCCAGCAGTAGAACACGAGAAAAACTGTTTTTT. This encodes CASSRTREKLFF.

This clonotype was observed a few times. The chain employs TRBV6-5 and TRBJ2-2; the match to TRBD1 covers 7 bases. CDR3 length equals 15 residues. The J segment lost 5 bases and the V segment lost 2 bases, leaving 5 bases of the junction unmatched. The germline V gene encodes CDR1 MNHEY and CDR2 SVGAGI. Here the CDR3 reads CASSYATGSTGELFF. The CDR3, as DNA: TGTGCCAGCAGTTACGCGACAGGGTCGACCGGGGAGCTGTTTTTT.

This clonotype has a handful of counts. V is TRBV7-2 and J is TRBJ2-1; D might be TRBD1 (5 bases). Germline assignment: CDR1 SGHTA and CDR2 FQGNSA. With 2 bases removed from V and 4 bases from J, the gap between germline ends came to 12 bases. The CDR3 is 15 amino acids. CDR3 sequence: CASSLSIGAYNEQFF. As DNA, the CDR3 is TGTGCCAGCAGCTTATCAATAGGGGCGTACAATGAGCAGTTCTTC.

This clonotype was found many times. The chain combines TRBV5-1 with TRBJ2-7, with D unresolved. Germline CDR1 is SGHRS and CDR2 is YFSETQ. V shed 4 bases and J shed 0 bases, with 8 bases lying between them. This CDR3 region has 13 residues. In DNA, the CDR3 is TGCGCCAGCAGCCCCGGAGACTCCTACGAGCAGTACTTC. Translating it yields CASSPGDSYEQYF.

The chain has TRBV12-3 or TRBV12-4 and TRBJ2-5; D not resolved. There are 14 residues in the CDR3. Trimming cost V 2 bases and J 2 bases, with 9 bases left between them. The CDR3 is CASSLSPVQETQYF. CDR3 DNA: TGTGCCAGCAGTTTAAGCCCAGTACAAGAGACCCAGTACTTC.

This clonotype was detected only a few times. The CDR3 loop reads CASSARGSETQYF. CDR3 nucleotide sequence: TGTGCCAGCAGCGCCAGGGGCTCAGAGACCCAGTACTTC. The J gene is TRBJ2-5, the V gene TRBV13; D is perhaps TRBD1 (6 bases). Germline CDR1 and CDR2: PRHDT and FYEKMQ (reference sequence). This CDR3 region has 13 residues. Trimming removed 5 bases at V and 4 bases at J, with 11 bases between.

This clonotype was seen ten or more times. This chain uses TRBV5-1 with TRBJ2-7; 8 bases align to TRBD1. Germline CDR1 SGHRS, CDR2 YFSETQ. J was trimmed by 2 bases and V by 0 bases; bases with no gene match: 1. This CDR3 comprises 14 residues. The CDR3 spells CASSLEGQAYEQYF. CDR3 nucleotide sequence: TGCGCCAGCAGCTTGGAGGGACAGGCCTACGAGCAGTACTTC.

The CDR3 here is CSARVLEDPGELFF. The CDR3 region has the DNA TGCAGTGCTAGGGTACTAGAGGATCCCGGGGAGCTGTTTTTT. The chain joins TRBV20-1 to TRBJ2-2; possibly TRBD2 for D (5 bases). Germline V CDR1 and CDR2: DFQATT, SNEGSKA (reference sequence). V was clipped by 3 bases and J by 6 bases, with 14 bases between them. The CDR3 has 14 residues.

This clonotype was counted a few times. The chain couples TRBV7-2 to TRBJ1-5; D call uncertain. CDR1 and CDR2 (germline): SGHTA, FQGNSA. The CDR3 sequence is 14 residues long. Deletions cut 2 bases from V and 7 bases from J, with 12 bases between. Here the CDR3 reads CASSLTGNLQPQHF. CDR3 coding DNA: TGTGCCAGCAGCTTAACTGGGAATCTGCAGCCCCAGCATTTT. Full variable domain (rest looked up from reference TRBV7-2 and TRBJ1-5): GAGVSQSPSNKVTEKGKDVELRCDPISGHTALYWYRQSLGQGLEFLIYFQGNSAPDKSGLPSDRFSAERTGGSVSTLTIQRTQQEDSAVYLCASSLTGNLQPQHFGDGTRLSIL.

The rearrangement joins TRBV30 to TRBJ2-1, with D maybe TRBD2 (6 bases). Trimming cost V 8 bases and J 4 bases, with 15 bases left between them. From germline, CDR1 is GTSNPN and CDR2 SVGIG (reference sequence). The CDR3 length is 13 residues. This CDR3 reads CALGLATYNEQFF. CDR3 coding DNA: TGTGCCCTGGGGCTAGCGACATACAATGAGCAGTTCTTC.

The chain combines TRBV7-2 with TRBJ1-2; possible D gene TRBD1, 5 bases. V shed 2 bases and J shed 3 bases, with 19 bases lying between them. Germline assignment: CDR1 SGHTA and CDR2 FQGNSA. The CDR3 length is 17 residues. The DNA for the CDR3 is TGTGCCAGCAGCTTAACGCAGGGACGTTTATTGGACTATGGCTACACCTTC. Protein: CASSLTQGRLLDYGYTF.

This clonotype was seen more than once but under ten times. This sequence joins TRBV12-3 or TRBV12-4 and TRBJ2-7; perhaps TRBD1 as D (6 bases). Trimming shortened V by 6 bases and J by 2 bases, and 20 bases separated the two germline ends. The CDR3 has 16 residues. CDR3 loop: CASRESGTFPPYEQYF. The CDR3, as DNA: TGTGCCAGCAGGGAGTCGGGGACATTCCCCCCCTACGAGCAGTACTTC.

The chain recombines TRBV7-2 with TRBJ2-5; D ambiguous. With 1 base removed from V and 7 bases from J, the gap between germline ends came to 16 bases. The CDR3 spans 15 residues. Looked up from germline, CDR1 is SGHTA and CDR2 is FQGNSA. CDR3 protein: CASSLDGGLSRTQYF. In DNA form, the CDR3 reads TGTGCCAGCAGCTTAGATGGTGGCCTCTCCAGGACCCAGTACTTC.